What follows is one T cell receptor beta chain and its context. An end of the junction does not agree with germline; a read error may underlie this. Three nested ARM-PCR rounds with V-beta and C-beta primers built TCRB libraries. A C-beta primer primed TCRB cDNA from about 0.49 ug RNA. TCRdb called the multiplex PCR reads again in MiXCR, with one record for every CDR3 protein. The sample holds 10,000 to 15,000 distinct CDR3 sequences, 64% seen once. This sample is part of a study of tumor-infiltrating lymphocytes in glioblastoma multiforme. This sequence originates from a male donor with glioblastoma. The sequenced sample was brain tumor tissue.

In DNA, the CDR3 is TGTGCCTGCAGGATGGGGGAGATCACCGAGGAGCTGTTTTTT. Protein sequence: CACRMGEITEELFF. This chain links TRBV6-1 with TRBJ2-2; either TRBD1 or TRBD2 may supply D (5 bases each). The CDR3 loop spans 14 amino acids. Germline V lookup: CDR1 MNHNS, CDR2 SASEGT.